This T cell receptor beta chain was documented in a study of spatial heterogeneity in lung cancer. This clonotype was detected a few times. Single TCR cDNA molecules each had their own unique molecular identifier. MiXCR, applied by TCRdb to the 5' RACE reads, yields one record per CDR3 protein. The sample holds roughly 79,000 distinct CDR3 sequences, over 9.5% seen once. This CDR3 contains 16 residues. The V gene's germline CDR1 is DFQATT and CDR2 SNEGSKA (reference sequence). V shed 1 base and J shed 0 bases, with 13 bases lying between them. Time point in this sample: sample taken at primary tumor resection. Without sorting, whole RNA was sequenced from tumor, nontumor lung or frozen PBMC. Samples came from approximately 65 TRACERx patients with untreated early-stage lung cancer.

The receptor was isolated from a male donor with early-stage non-small cell lung cancer. This sequence joins TRBV20-1 and TRBJ1-3; D remains ambiguous. The source was PBMCs, collected at surgery. This CDR3 is CSARGREALSGNTIYF. In DNA, the CDR3 is TGCAGTGCTAGAGGGAGAGAGGCACTCTCTGGAAACACCATATATTTT.